Following are 27 T cell receptor beta chains from one sample sequenced in a study of control samples from healthy donors and cancer patients. Produced via immunoSEQ multiplex PCR; TCRdb's table is partial and in-frame only. The table records 100,000 to 150,000 clones, around nine tenths of them present only once. Sequences were obtained from PBMCs. The receptors originated from a man aged 50 to 60 with head and neck cancer.

DNA of the CDR3: TGTGCCAGCAACTCCGGGACTAACTCTGGGGCCAACGTCCTGACTTTC. Encoded protein: CASNSGTNSGANVLTF. The chain joins TRBV3-1 (or the pseudogene TRBV3-2) to TRBJ2-6, with 7 bases fitting TRBD2. The V segment lost 7 bases and the J segment 0 bases; nucleotides outside the gene matches: 6. CDR3 length: 16 residues. Germline V gene data show CDR1 as LGHDT and CDR2 as YNNKEL (reference sequence).

The V call is TRBV27, the J call TRBJ1-5; D unclear. CDR1 and CDR2 (germline): MNHEY, SMNVEV (reference sequence). This CDR3 comprises 14 residues. The V end was cut by 7 bases, the J end by 8 bases, with 18 bases between. CDR3 amino acids: CASKLGRFSEPQHF. The CDR3 DNA follows: TGTGCCAGCAAACTCGGACGGTTCAGTGAGCCCCAGCATTTT.

This clone was observed a few times. The chain links TRBV3-1 (or the pseudogene TRBV3-2) to TRBJ2-1, with D unclear. The germline V gene has CDR1 LGHDT and CDR2 YNNKEL (reference sequence). CDR3 length equals 15 residues. The germline V and J ends were trimmed by 0 bases and 10 bases, with 16 bases remaining between them. The chain's CDR3 is CASSQDQVSPAEQFF. CDR3 nucleotide sequence: TGTGCCAGCAGCCAAGATCAGGTTAGCCCCGCGGAGCAGTTCTTC.

The V and J genes are TRBV28 and TRBJ2-7; 9 nucleotides align to TRBD1. V was clipped by 4 bases and J by 3 bases; unmatched bases: 4. CDR3 length: 14 residues. Germline CDR1 MDHEN, CDR2 SYDVKM. CDR3 residues: CASSYGQGSYEQYF. Here the CDR3 DNA reads TGTGCCAGCAGTTACGGACAGGGGAGCTACGAGCAGTACTTC. Complete variable domain (other parts from reference TRBV28 and TRBJ2-7): DVKVTQSSRYLVKRTGEKVFLECVQDMDHENMFWYRQDPGLGLRLIYFSYDVKMKEKGDIPEGYSVSREKKERFSLILESASTNQTSMYLCASSYGQGSYEQYFGPGTRLTVT.

This chain joins TRBV15 and TRBJ2-7, with D unclear. Deletions cut 0 bases from V and 2 bases from J, with 5 bases between. The CDR3 totals 13 residues. CDR1 is LNHNV, CDR2 YYDKDF, per germline (reference sequence). As DNA, the CDR3 is TGTGCCACCAGCAGAGACGGCACCTACGAGCAGTACTTC. Its translation is CATSRDGTYEQYF.

This clone was counted between two and nine times. Other nucleotide sequences in the sample specify the same CDR3. J is TRBJ1-2 and V is TRBV5-1, with 8 bases lining up with TRBD1. The junction had 5 bases not matched to a gene; V was cut back by 3 bases and J by 7 bases. The CDR3 is 13 residues long. CDR1 SGHRS and CDR2 YFSETQ come from the germline V gene. DNA of the CDR3: TGCGCCAGCAGCTCGACAGGGGTGGGTGGCTACACCTTC. Amino acid sequence: CASSSTGVGGYTF.

The chain couples TRBV6-5 to TRBJ1-4; D gene uncertain. The CDR3 has 14 amino acids. V lost 7 bases, J lost 8 bases, and 17 bases lay in between. CDR1 and CDR2 from the germline V gene are MNHEY and SVGAGI. The CDR3 region has the DNA TGTGCCAGCAATCGCGGAGAAAGGCGCGAAAAACTGTTTTTT. This encodes CASNRGERREKLFF.

This chain links TRBV6-5 with TRBJ2-1; 11 bases match TRBD2. V lost 2 bases and J lost 7; bases outside the gene matches: 7. Germline V gene sequence: CDR1 MNHEY, CDR2 SVGAGI. There are 16 residues in the CDR3. CDR3 DNA sequence: TGTGCCAGCAGTTACATAGCGGGAGGGCCGAGAAATGAGCAGTTCTTC. Residues: CASSYIAGGPRNEQFF.

The chain combines TRBV5-6 with TRBJ2-5, with D maybe TRBD1 (7 bases). Germline V CDR1 and CDR2: SGHDT, YYEEEE. V lost 4 bases, J lost 4 bases, and 14 bases lay in between. The CDR3 runs 14 residues. The CDR3 DNA reads as TGTGCCAGCAGCAACCGACAGGGAGGAGAGACCCAGTACTTC. Translated, it gives CASSNRQGGETQYF.

The chain employs TRBV18 and TRBJ2-5; TRBD1 is a possible D gene (6 bases). Germline V gene data show CDR1 as KGHSH and CDR2 as LQKENI. CDR3 size: 15 residues. V was trimmed by 3 bases and J by 5 bases, leaving 16 bases between them. DNA of the CDR3: TGTGCCAGCTCACCCGGGACACAGCGATGGGAGACCCAGTACTTC. Protein sequence: CASSPGTQRWETQYF.

This sequence joins TRBV6-2 or TRBV6-3 and TRBJ2-3; TRBD2 matches at 8 bases. The trim removed 2 bases at V and 2 bases at J, leaving 15 bases unmatched. Per the germline V gene, CDR1 is MNHEY and CDR2 is SVGEGT. This CDR3 has 19 amino acids. The CDR3: CASSYTVGRDRRATDTQYF. The CDR3 region has the DNA TGTGCCAGCAGTTACACGGTCGGGAGGGACCGGAGGGCCACAGATACGCAGTATTTT.

J is TRBJ1-2 and V is TRBV19, with 7 bases matching TRBD1. Unmatched junction bases numbered 4, after V lost 6 bases and J lost 6 bases. CDR1 is LNHDA and CDR2 is SQIVND in the germline V gene (reference sequence). This CDR3 comprises 12 residues. The DNA for the CDR3 is TGTGCCAGTAGGACAGGGTTAAATGGCTACACCTTC. Translated, it gives CASRTGLNGYTF.

The CDR3 loop is CASSLNGPQGYTF. The DNA for the CDR3 is TGTGCCAGCAGCTTAAACGGGCCACAGGGCTACACCTTC. The chain couples TRBV11-2 to TRBJ1-2, with unresolved D. The CDR3 length is 13 residues. The V end lost 2 bases, the J end lost 8 bases, and 12 bases lay between the germline ends. Germline V CDR1 and CDR2: SGHAT, FQNNGV.

The rearrangement uses TRBV19 and TRBJ1-3; possible D gene TRBD1, 5 bases. The germline V and J ends were trimmed by 9 bases and 0 bases, with 9 bases remaining between them. Germline assignment: CDR1 LNHDA and CDR2 SQIVND (reference sequence). The CDR3 loop spans 13 amino acids. In DNA, the CDR3 is TGTGCCAGCAAGACAGTCTCTGGAAACACCATATATTTT. This codes for CASKTVSGNTIYF.

The V gene is TRBV5-1, the J gene TRBJ2-5; D gene ambiguous. V was cut by 1 base and J by 5 bases, with 15 bases left in between. Germline CDR1 is SGHRS and CDR2 is YFSETQ. There are 15 residues in the CDR3. CDR3 in amino acids: CASSLTSRPAETQYF. The CDR3 DNA is TGCGCCAGCAGCTTGACCTCCCGACCCGCGGAGACCCAGTACTTC.

The chain has TRBV29-1 and TRBJ1-2; no definite D call. V lost 4 bases and J 6 bases, leaving 15 bases between the germline ends. The CDR3 contains 13 residues. Germline V gene sequence: CDR1 SQVTM, CDR2 ANQGSEA. This CDR3 reads CSVVARRTDGYTF. The DNA of the CDR3 is TGCAGCGTTGTTGCTCGGCGCACGGATGGCTACACCTTC.

The genes are TRBV2 and TRBJ2-7; D is unresolved. In germline, CDR1 is SNHLY, CDR2 FYNNEI. The V end lost 0 bases, the J end lost 2 bases, and 8 bases lay between the germline ends. This CDR3 is 14 amino acids long. The DNA for the CDR3 is TGTGCCAGCAGTGAAGCCGCAGCAGCCTACGAGCAGTACTTC. Protein sequence: CASSEAAAAYEQYF.

This clone was seen once. The chain has TRBV27 and TRBJ2-1, with 8 bases that match TRBD2. The CDR3 runs 17 residues. J lost 2 bases, V lost 4 bases, and 10 bases had no gene match. Germline V lookup: CDR1 MNHEY, CDR2 SMNVEV (reference sequence). DNA of the CDR3: TGTGCCAGCAGTTCCGGACTAGCCCTCTCACCCTACAATGAGCAGTTCTTC. This sequence encodes CASSSGLALSPYNEQFF.

The chain carries TRBV27 and TRBJ2-7; 8 nucleotides line up with TRBD2. V was pared by 0 bases and J by 4 bases, with 2 bases of the junction left unmatched. CDR1 is MNHEY, CDR2 SMNVEV, per germline (reference sequence). The CDR3 extends over 14 amino acids. The CDR3 reads CASSLSPGGYEQYF. The CDR3 nucleotides read TGTGCCAGCAGTTTATCCCCGGGAGGGTACGAGCAGTACTTC.

The rearrangement links TRBV6-5 to TRBJ2-5; D call uncertain. CDR3 size: 13 residues. CDR1 MNHEY and CDR2 SVGAGI come from the germline V gene. Trimming took 6 bases from V and 5 from J, leaving 13 bases between them. CDR3 in DNA: TGTGCCAGCAGGGACCTCGGCCGGGAGACCCAGTACTTC. The encoded protein is CASRDLGRETQYF.

The chain employs TRBV30 and TRBJ1-3; 7 bases fit TRBD1. Germline V CDR1 and CDR2: GTSNPN, SVGIG (reference sequence). Trimming removed 5 bases from V and 0 bases from J; junction bases left unmatched: 7. CDR3 length equals 15 residues. CDR3: CAWGTGTASGNTIYF. As DNA, the CDR3 is TGTGCCTGGGGAACCGGGACAGCCTCTGGAAACACCATATATTTT.

This chain joins TRBV9 and TRBJ1-1, with D unclear. Trimming removed 0 bases from V and 6 bases from J, with 9 bases in between. The germline CDR1 and CDR2 sequences are SGDLS and YYNGEE. The CDR3 runs 13 residues. The CDR3 DNA is TGTGCCAGCAGCGTAGGGCAGGATGCTGAAGCTTTCTTT. Translating it yields CASSVGQDAEAFF.

J is TRBJ2-1 and V is TRBV19; 9 nucleotides line up with TRBD2. This CDR3 has 15 residues. The V and J ends lost 8 bases and 0 bases, in that order; junction bases with no gene match: 5. Germline CDR1 reads LNHDA; CDR2 reads SQIVND (reference sequence). CDR3 coding DNA: TGTGCCAGTGCATCGACTAGCGGCTCCTACAATGAGCAGTTCTTC. Translated, it gives CASASTSGSYNEQFF.

About this clone itself: Mismatch with germline at one junction end may stem from a read error. V gene TRBV18 combines with J gene TRBJ2-5; 9 bases are shared with TRBD1. The CDR3 runs 16 residues. Germline V gene sequence: CDR1 KGHSH, CDR2 LQKENI. DNA for the CDR3: TGTGCCAGCTCGCCACGGACAGGGGACCACCAAGAGACCCAGTACTTC. Its protein is CASSPRTGDHQETQYF.

The rearrangement links TRBV9 to TRBJ1-4; D uncertain. In germline, CDR1 is SGDLS, CDR2 YYNGEE. V lost 2 bases, J lost 5 bases, and 13 bases lay in between. The CDR3 runs 15 residues. The CDR3 loop reads CASSVDGQANEKLFF. The DNA for the CDR3 is TGTGCCAGCAGCGTCGACGGGCAGGCGAATGAAAAACTGTTTTTT.

This clone was recorded a few times. The V gene is TRBV9, the J gene TRBJ2-1; 9 nucleotides match TRBD2. The V gene's germline CDR1 is SGDLS and CDR2 YYNGEE. This CDR3 contains 17 residues. After removal of 0 bases from V and 5 bases from J, the junction contained 9 bases not matched to a gene. The CDR3 DNA reads as TGTGCCAGCAGCGTAGCACTACTAGCGGGCGGGGACAATGAGCAGTTCTTC. Translating it yields CASSVALLAGGDNEQFF.

The J gene is TRBJ2-3, the V gene TRBV28, with 7 bases identical to TRBD2. Per the germline V gene, CDR1 is MDHEN and CDR2 is SYDVKM. The CDR3 sequence is 15 residues long. Unmatched junction bases numbered 7, after V lost 3 bases and J lost 4 bases. The DNA of the CDR3 is TGTGCCAGCAGTTTGGGGCGGGAGACCTCAGATACGCAGTATTTT. Its translation is CASSLGRETSDTQYF.